These 14 T cell receptor beta chains originate from one sample sequenced in a study of T cell responses to AZD1222 COVID-19 vaccine. Produced via immunoSEQ multiplex PCR; TCRdb's table is partial and in-frame only. This table holds about 93,000 clones, about 90% found once. The specimen comprised peripheral blood, sampled on day 0 of MenACWY control vaccination. The receptor set was obtained from an adult in good health.

This chain connects TRBV9 to TRBJ1-1; no clear D gene. The CDR3 extends over 14 amino acids. Trimming cost V 0 bases and J 1 base, with 7 bases left between them. From germline, CDR1 is SGDLS and CDR2 YYNGEE. The CDR3, as DNA: TGTGCCAGCAGCGTAGACGCGGGGAACACTGAAGCTTTCTTT. Protein product: CASSVDAGNTEAFF.

The rearrangement joins TRBV9 to TRBJ2-3; 7 nucleotides align to TRBD2. Germline V lookup: CDR1 SGDLS, CDR2 YYNGEE. This CDR3 is built from 15 residues. J gave up 2 bases and V 3 bases, and 6 bases lay outside the gene matches. The CDR3 nucleotides read TGTGCCAGCAGCGAGACTAGCTCTTACACAGATACGCAGTATTTT. Protein sequence: CASSETSSYTDTQYF.

The chain carries TRBV14 and TRBJ2-1; 10 bases align to TRBD2. V gave up 2 bases and J gave up 5 bases; unmatched junction bases: 6. Germline V CDR1 and CDR2: SGHDN, FVKESK. CDR3 length: 16 residues. DNA of the CDR3: TGTGCCAGCAGCCAAACTCTAGCGGGGGAGAACAATGAGCAGTTCTTC. Amino acids: CASSQTLAGENNEQFF.

The chain combines TRBV4-2 with TRBJ2-3, with 14 bases lining up with TRBD2. Germline V gene data show CDR1 as LGHNA and CDR2 as YNFKEQ. Trimming took 4 bases from V and 4 from J; bases not matched to a gene: 1. The CDR3 is made up of 15 amino acids. CDR3 in amino acids: CASSPTSGGADTQYF. The CDR3 region has the DNA TGTGCCAGCAGCCCGACTAGCGGGGGGGCAGATACGCAGTATTTT.

The chain combines TRBV3-1 (or the pseudogene TRBV3-2) with TRBJ2-2, with 8 nucleotides matching TRBD1. J gave up 6 bases and V 1 base, and 7 bases lay outside the gene matches. Germline CDR1 and CDR2: LGHDT and YNNKEL (reference sequence). The CDR3 extends over 16 amino acids. The CDR3 is CASSQVRQGWAGELFF. The CDR3 DNA sequence: TGTGCCAGCAGCCAAGTCAGACAGGGGTGGGCCGGGGAGCTGTTTTTT.

The V gene is TRBV30, the J gene TRBJ1-2; 7 nucleotides align to TRBD1. V lost 2 bases, J lost 5 bases, and 8 bases stayed unmatched. From germline, CDR1 is GTSNPN and CDR2 SVGIG (reference sequence). The CDR3 extends over 14 amino acids. The chain's CDR3 is CAWSLLGTEYGYTF. The CDR3, as DNA: TGTGCCTGGAGTCTACTCGGGACAGAGTATGGCTACACCTTC.

The genes are TRBV6-5 and TRBJ1-5; a weak D match, TRBD1 (5 bases). Per the germline V gene, CDR1 is MNHEY and CDR2 is SVGAGI. V was shortened by 8 bases and J by 7 bases, with 12 bases between the two germline ends. The CDR3 has 12 residues. The DNA for the CDR3 is TGTGCCAGCCAAGTATGGGGGCAGCCCCAGCATTTT. Amino acid sequence: CASQVWGQPQHF.

The chain uses TRBV7-2 and TRBJ1-5; TRBD1 agrees at 11 bases. CDR3 length equals 15 residues. Germline loops: CDR1 SGHTA, CDR2 FQGNSA. V lost 5 bases and J lost 6; bases outside the gene matches: 6. The CDR3 bases are TGTGCCAGCAGCGGACAGGGGGCTGGGGGTCAGCCCCAGCATTTT. This gives the protein CASSGQGAGGQPQHF.

The chain links TRBV19 to TRBJ2-1, with 8 positions matching TRBD1. The CDR3 is made up of 17 amino acids. Germline trimming cut 4 bases from V and 3 bases from J; bases unmatched to any gene: 11. Germline V gene lookup returns CDR1 LNHDA and CDR2 SQIVND (reference sequence). For the CDR3, the DNA is TGTGCCAGTAGTACTCCAGTACTGGACAGGGTCTACAATGAGCAGTTCTTC. Translation gives CASSTPVLDRVYNEQFF.

This rearrangement joins TRBV14 to TRBJ1-6, with a weak D call TRBD1 (6 bases). Trimming stripped 0 bases from V and 4 bases from J, with 13 bases between. CDR3 length: 17 residues. Germline V gene data show CDR1 as SGHDN and CDR2 as FVKESK. The DNA for the CDR3 is TGTGCCAGCAGCCAAGATTTGGGGGGCGAGTATAATTCACCCCTCCACTTT. This gives the protein CASSQDLGGEYNSPLHF.

This chain uses TRBV3-1 (or the pseudogene TRBV3-2) with TRBJ2-2; 8 bases fit TRBD2. Trimming took 4 bases from V and 5 from J; bases not matched to a gene: 9. The germline V gene encodes CDR1 LGHDT and CDR2 YNNKEL (reference sequence). This CDR3 is 16 amino acids long. CDR3: CASSRMRGAGTGELFF. The CDR3 bases are TGTGCCAGCAGCCGGATGCGGGGGGCTGGGACCGGGGAGCTGTTTTTT.

This clone was detected once. This chain connects TRBV6-5 to TRBJ2-5; 10 bases fit TRBD2. Germline V gene data show CDR1 as MNHEY and CDR2 as SVGAGI. The CDR3 is 15 residues long. V trimming: 7 bases; J trimming: 4 bases; junction bases outside the gene matches: 9. CDR3 residues: CASTTWTSGLETQYF. The CDR3 DNA sequence: TGTGCCAGCACCACCTGGACTAGCGGTTTAGAGACCCAGTACTTC.

This chain joins TRBV12-1 and TRBJ1-2; the table names TRBD1, a call not compared with the DNA. TRBV12-1 is described as a pseudogene. The CDR3 runs to 14 residues. The CDR3 DNA reads as TGTGCCAGCAGCTTTGAGGGCAGGGGCGGTGGCTACACCTTC. It is translated as CASSFEGRGGGYTF.

This rearrangement joins TRBV3-1 (or the pseudogene TRBV3-2) to TRBJ1-5; 7 bases map to TRBD1. The CDR3 runs 13 residues. V lost 6 bases to trimming and J lost 4 bases; unmatched junction nucleotides: 3. Germline V gene data show CDR1 as LGHDT and CDR2 as YNNKEL (reference sequence). This CDR3 is CASSLDRNQPQHF. The CDR3 nucleotides are TGTGCCAGCAGTCTGGACAGGAATCAGCCCCAGCATTTT.